This record looks at one T cell receptor beta chain sequence and its context. Its antigen is still unknown. The data were obtained in a study of Ad26.COV2.S vaccination and SARS-CoV-2 variants. Repertoires were generated with immunoSEQ multiplex PCR, while TCRdb's copy carries only in-frame clones and drops some. Seen here are fewer than 500,000 clones, roughly 87% observed once, and the top ten hold about 4.4%. Findings and caveats of the study: Reports say spike-specific CD8+ and CD4+ T cell responses covered substantial breadth after vaccination.

Noted treatment: some 20 received Ad26.COV2.S at low or high dose, single or two shots; 5 received placebo; per-sample allocation not given. Samples were taken on day 63 after the first vaccine or placebo injection. Its platform was an Ad26 vector, and its expressed antigen was Wuhan-strain SARS-CoV-2 spike. This clonotype originated in a person aged 18-60 years who received the Ad26.COV2.S COVID-19 vaccine or a placebo. This material consisted of peripheral blood, taken in a trial of Ad26.COV2.S vaccine versus placebo.

CDR3: CASKGQGGNEQFF. The CDR3 DNA reads as TGTGCCTCTAAAGGGCAGGGGGGGAATGAGCAGTTCTTC. The genes are TRBV19 and TRBJ2-1, with D perhaps matching TRBD1 or TRBD2 (7 bases each). Looked up from germline, CDR1 is LNHDA and CDR2 is SQIVND (reference sequence). The CDR3 length is 13 residues. V was shortened by 11 bases and J by 7 bases, with 18 bases between the two germline ends.